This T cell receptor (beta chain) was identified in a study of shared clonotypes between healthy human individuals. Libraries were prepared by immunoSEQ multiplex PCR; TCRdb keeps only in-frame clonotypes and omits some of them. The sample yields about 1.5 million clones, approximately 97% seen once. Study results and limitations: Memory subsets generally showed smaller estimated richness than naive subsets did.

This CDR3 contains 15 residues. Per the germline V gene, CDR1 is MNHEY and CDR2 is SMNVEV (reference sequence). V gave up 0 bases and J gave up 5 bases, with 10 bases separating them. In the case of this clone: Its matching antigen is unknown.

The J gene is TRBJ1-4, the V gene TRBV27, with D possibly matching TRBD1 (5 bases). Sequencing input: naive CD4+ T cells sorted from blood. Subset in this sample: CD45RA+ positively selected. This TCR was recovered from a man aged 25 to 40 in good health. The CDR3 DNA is TGTGCCAGCAGTTTATCGAGCAGGGTCAATGAAAAACTGTTTTTT. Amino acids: CASSLSSRVNEKLFF. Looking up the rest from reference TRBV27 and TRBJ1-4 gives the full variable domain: EAQVTQNPRYLITVTGKKLTVTCSQNMNHEYMSWYRQDPGLGLRQIYYSMNVEVTDKGDVPEGYKVSRKEKRNFPLILESPSPNQTSLYFCASSLSSRVNEKLFFGSGTQLSVL.